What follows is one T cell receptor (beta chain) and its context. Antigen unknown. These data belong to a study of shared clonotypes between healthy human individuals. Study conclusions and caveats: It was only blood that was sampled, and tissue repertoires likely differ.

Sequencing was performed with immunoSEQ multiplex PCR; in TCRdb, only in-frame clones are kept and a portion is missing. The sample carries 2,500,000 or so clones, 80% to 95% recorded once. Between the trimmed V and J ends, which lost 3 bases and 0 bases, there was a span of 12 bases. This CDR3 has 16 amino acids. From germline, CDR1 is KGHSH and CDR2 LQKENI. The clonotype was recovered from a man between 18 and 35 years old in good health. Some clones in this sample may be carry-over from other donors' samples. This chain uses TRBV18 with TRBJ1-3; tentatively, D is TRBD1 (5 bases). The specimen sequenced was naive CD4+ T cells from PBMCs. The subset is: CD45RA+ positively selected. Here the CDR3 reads CASSPQRGSSGNTIYF. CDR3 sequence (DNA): TGTGCCAGCTCACCTCAAAGGGGCAGCTCTGGAAACACCATATATTTT.